In its sample, the clone carrying this T cell receptor beta chain was seen many times. The antigen is undetermined. CDR3 length: 15 amino acids. The V and J ends lost 2 bases and 0 bases, in that order; junction bases with no gene match: 3. Germline CDR1 and CDR2: SGHTA and FQGTGA. The data derive from a study of response to subunit inactivated influenza vaccine. Study results and caveats: The study's authors posited that every seasonal influenza vaccination enlists few new T cells.

TCRdb re-analysed the RT-PCR reads in MiXCR, keeping a single row per CDR3 protein. The sample carries 170,000 or so distinct CDR3 sequences, around a tenth recorded once. The rearrangement joins TRBV7-3 to TRBJ1-1; 7 bases align to TRBD1. The clonotype comes from a man aged 45 to 70 who received an inactivated influenza vaccine. Here the sequenced sample was CD8+ T cells sorted from PBMCs, taken less than 30 months after vaccination. In nucleotides, the CDR3 is TGTGCCAGCAGCTTAGAGGGACAGCTGAACACTGAAGCTTTCTTT. The encoded protein is CASSLEGQLNTEAFF. Together with reference TRBV7-3 and TRBJ1-1, the CDR3 gives the full variable domain: GAGVSQTPSNKVTEKGKYVELRCDPISGHTALYWYRQSLGQGPEFLIYFQGTGAADDSGLPNDRFFAVRPEGSVSTLKIQRTERGDSAVYLCASSLEGQLNTEAFFGQGTRLTVV.